This T cell receptor beta chain was obtained from a study of regulatory T cells in long-lasting Graves disease (dated by TCRdb to about 2021). About the study as a whole: Newly diagnosed Graves' disease patients had taken antithyroid drugs for less than 3 months. Peripheral blood TCR sequencing and RNA sequencing compared persistent Graves' disease patients with newly diagnosed Graves' disease patients. The study was conducted in China and was registered as a clinical trial. A total of some 33 samples were covered by TCR sequencing, comprising some 13 persistent and roughly 20 newly diagnosed Graves' disease patients.

Trimming at the junction amounts to 4 bases on V and 2 bases on J, and the germline ends lie 0 bases apart. From cysteine to phenylalanine, the CDR3 is 12 amino acids long. CDR3 DNA only is kept here, 36 bases in frame from base 1. For CDR1 and CDR2, the germline V gene lists SGHTA and FQGNSA. The sample's time point, from its label and the paper: newly diagnosed GD, antithyroid drugs for less than 3 months. For both TCR sequencing and RNA sequencing, RNA was extracted from PBMCs in TRIzol. The diagnosis of Graves' disease followed American Thyroid Association guidelines. Patients for the study were recruited at an endocrinology department in Xi'an, China. From each patient, about 9 milliliters of peripheral blood was collected into an EDTA anticoagulant tube. PBMCs were isolated by Ficoll Paque Plus density gradient separation without further T cell sorting. An Agilent 2100 Bioanalyzer and agarose gel were used to assess RNA quality, and a NanoDrop 2000 was used to measure RNA concentration.

Receptors were amplified or captured by multiplex PCR. Sequenced on an Illumina HiSeq 4000. CDR3 regions were amplified by Arm-PCR with iRepertoire HTBI primers to construct TCR beta libraries. Before sequencing, the PCR products went through gel purification. In the original analysis: Across samples, some 62 TRBV and 13 to 15 TRBJ segments were identified and used for gene usage analysis of CDR3 amino acid clonotypes. COPE and FqMerger were used to merge filtered high-quality paired reads into contigs. BLAST was used to align contigs to IMGT TRBV, TRBD and TRBJ reference genes, with CDR3 defined following IMGT. Highly expanded clones were defined as clonotypes with a frequency above 0.1%. Shannon entropy served as the measure of repertoire diversity, while the Gini coefficient captured V-J evenness. Clonotypes shared by more than one individual were considered public. TCRdb itself trimmed the public reads at Q25 with fastp, ran MiXCR and retained productive beta chains. Identical CDR3 proteins give one entry, which carries the most common genes and DNA. It is TCRdb's table, rather than the study itself, that gives the V and J calls and clone size. For this sample there are under 300,000 distinct CDR3 sequences; roughly 21% appear just once. The ten top clones hold roughly 14% of the sample.

Broader findings and caveats from the paper: Compared with newly diagnosed patients, persistent Graves' disease patients had lower TCR Shannon entropy and fewer highly expanded clones, which suggests clonal expansion. More public clonotypes were shared among persistent patients (2,741) than among newly diagnosed patients (more than 900). As a limitation, the authors acknowledged that the small sample size may reduce accuracy. Only the TCR beta chain was sequenced and analyzed. Peripheral blood alone was examined, since thyroid tissue, which constituted the primary lesion, could not be accessed. Persistent disease showed preferential use of TRBV28, TRBJ1-2 and TRBJ2-5, whereas newly diagnosed disease favored TRBV20-1 and TRBJ2-1.

This clonotype was found many times. No cognate antigen has been identified for it. Base quality data are lacking; no much larger clone is found one base away. This sequence originates from a female donor with Graves disease. The V and J genes are TRBV7-2 and TRBJ2-6; there is no confident call for the D gene. The source was peripheral blood mononuclear cells (PBMCs), collected at new diagnosis, from a patient treated with antithyroid drugs. In nucleotides, the sequence is TGTGCCAGCAGCTCTGGGGCCAACGTCCTGACTTTC. Its product reads: CASSSGANVLTF.